This T cell receptor beta chain was found in a study of blood T cell repertoires in COVID-19. Study-wide context: Italy, Spain and the United States were the sources of the convalescent and acute COVID-19 samples. From T cells, B-cell-depleted T cells, or PBMCs came the material, which was cDNA or gDNA.

Per the authors' pipeline: Quantification of nucleated cells was approximated via reference gene primer amplification. Sequenced by immunoSEQ multiplex PCR; TCRdb stores in-frame clones only, minus some. D and trimming come from the DNA, and the V and J calls and clone size come from that table. The sample has 100,000 to 150,000 clones; about 88% are singletons. The CDR3 has 15 residues. Germline-derived CDR1 and CDR2 are SEHNR and FQNEAQ (reference sequence). V was trimmed by 1 base and J by 3 bases, leaving 12 bases between them. This receptor was taken from a woman older than 75 with acute or convalescent COVID-19. The sequencing sample was made of peripheral blood. This chain links TRBV7-9 with TRBJ1-2; D remains ambiguous. This CDR3 reads CASSLDGRIDYGYTF. The CDR3 DNA follows: TGTGCCAGCAGCTTAGACGGTCGCATCGACTATGGCTACACCTTC.